The rows below give T cell receptor beta chains drawn from one sample of a study of blood T cell repertoires in COVID-19. Sequencing used immunoSEQ multiplex PCR; TCRdb keeps in-frame clones, though not all of them. The sample has some 83,000 clones; approximately 80% are singletons. Material for sequencing was peripheral blood. These receptors originate from a man in his sixties with active or convalescent COVID-19. Each CDR3 is given with its conserved first and last residue. The D gene is left open where the match is weak. Some rows have no size entry. The others give once, few or many, or a class for an expanded clone.

abundance | j_gene | d_gene | v_gene | CDR3nt | CDR3aa
few | TRBJ2-5 | TRBD2 | TRBV7-7 | TGTGCTAGCAGCTTAGGTCTAGCGGGGGTCGAGACCCAGTACTTC | CASSLGLAGVETQYF
. | TRBJ2-7 | . | TRBV15 | TGTGCCACCAGCAGAGCGGGTTACAAGGACTACGAGCAGTACTTC | CATSRAGYKDYEQYF
. | TRBJ2-3 | . | TRBV29-1 | TGCAGCGTTGAAGCGGGGAGTGGCACAGATACGCAGTATTTT | CSVEAGSGTDTQYF
. | TRBJ1-3 | TRBD1 | TRBV7-8 | TGTGCCAGCAGCTCCCGGGACAGGGGGCTTCTAGGAAACACCATATATTTT | CASSSRDRGLLGNTIYF
. | TRBJ1-2 | . | TRBV7-8 | TGTGCCAGCAGCTTAGCTCCAGCGGATGGCTACACCTTC | CASSLAPADGYTF
. | TRBJ2-6 | TRBD1 | TRBV5-6 | TGTGCCAGCAGCTTTAGGGACAGGTCCAACGTCCTGACTTTC | CASSFRDRSNVLTF
once | TRBJ1-2 | . | TRBV4-2 | TGTGCCAGCAGCCAAGTTGGGCAAGTCCTATATGGCTACACCTTC | CASSQVGQVLYGYTF
. | TRBJ1-1 | . | TRBV9 | TGTGCCAGCAGCGCCCTGGGGGGAGCCCCGAGAGCTTTCTTT | CASSALGGAPRAFF
. | TRBJ1-2 | TRBD1 | TRBV9 | TGTGCCAGCAGCTCGACAGGGATCTATGGCTACACCTTC | CASSSTGIYGYTF
once | TRBJ2-7 | . | TRBV29-1 | TGCAGCGTTGGGACACAATCCTACGAGCAGTACTTC | CSVGTQSYEQYF
. | TRBJ2-2 | TRBD1 | TRBV2 | TGTGCCAGCGACAGGGGGCGCGACACCGGGGAGCTGTTTTTT | CASDRGRDTGELFF
once | TRBJ1-2 | TRBD1 | TRBV18 | TGTGCCAGCTCCCGCGGGACAGCGGGAGATGGCTACACCTTC | CASSRGTAGDGYTF
. | TRBJ2-7 | . | TRBV24-1 | TGTGCCACCAGCATCAATCCGACAGGTAGCTACGAGCAGTACTTC | CATSINPTGSYEQYF
. | TRBJ2-2 | TRBD2 | TRBV11-1 | TGTGCCAGCAGCTTAGTAGGGACTAGCGTCGGGGAGCTGTTTTTT | CASSLVGTSVGELFF